Presented here are 10 T cell receptor beta chains from one specimen sequenced in a study of Graves' ophthalmopathy and Graves' hyperthyroidism (dated 2018 in TCRdb). The run used an Illumina HiSeq 2000. For repertoire sequencing, the TCR beta CDR3 regions were amplified from RNA transcripts. The first round of RT-PCR was done with HTBI primers and the Qiagen OneStep RT-PCR kit, and was followed by a second round of multiplex PCR, then size selection and purification. TCRdb itself trimmed the public reads at Q25 with fastp, ran MiXCR and retained productive beta chains. For every CDR3 protein sequence, its rows merge into one entry that carries the most common genes and DNA. The sample has approximately 1.2 million distinct CDR3 sequences on record, around a third of them singletons. The biggest ten clones account for approximately 12% of the sample. Sequencing input: peripheral blood or thyroid tissue (not recorded which). Every receptor here comes from an adult man with Graves' hyperthyroidism.

The sample holds a few counts of this clonotype. The chain combines TRBV5-5 with TRBJ2-7, with 7 positions matching TRBD1. Losses at the gene ends were 1 base for V and 4 bases for J; bases not matched to a gene: 8. Germline CDR1 and CDR2: SGHKS and YYEKEE (reference sequence). There are 15 residues in the CDR3. The CDR3: CASSLNPGQSYEQYF. In DNA, the CDR3 is TGTGCCAGCAGCTTGAACCCGGGACAGAGTTACGAGCAGTACTTC.

Ten or more counts support this clonotype. The rearrangement joins TRBV2 to TRBJ1-5; D gene unclear. Trimming took off 6 bases at V and 0 bases at J, with 12 bases between the two ends. CDR1 and CDR2 (germline): SNHLY, FYNNEI. The CDR3 covers 15 residues. In DNA, the CDR3 is TGTGCCAGCAGCCAGCGTTTTCCTAGCAATCAGCCCCAGCATTTT. Residues: CASSQRFPSNQPQHF.

This clonotype was detected many times. An end of the junction does not agree with germline; a read error may underlie this. The rearrangement links TRBV7-9 to TRBJ1-1; D gene uncertain. The germline CDR1 and CDR2 sequences are SEHNR and FQNEAQ (reference sequence). The CDR3 length is 10 residues. In DNA form, the CDR3 reads TGTGCCAGCAGCCAATCCCGGTGGAGTTTT. Residues: CASSQSRWSF.

The V call is TRBV5-1, the J call TRBJ2-1; 7 bases match TRBD2. This CDR3 is built from 12 residues. Germline trimming cut 3 bases from V and 15 bases from J; bases unmatched to any gene: 9. In germline, CDR1 is SGHRS, CDR2 YFSETQ. The CDR3 loop is CASSSGRETLFF. As DNA, the CDR3 is TGCGCCAGCAGCTCGGGGCGGGAGACTCTGTTCTTC. Drawing the rest from reference TRBV5-1 and TRBJ2-1, the complete variable domain is KAGVTQTPRYLIKTRGQQVTLSCSPISGHRSVSWYQQTPGQGLQFLFEYFSETQRNKGNFPGRFSGRQFSNSRSEMNVSTLELGDSALYLCASSSGRETLFFGPGTRLTVL.

The rearrangement joins TRBV2 to TRBJ2-5, with D possibly TRBD2 on 7 matching bases. The CDR3 is made up of 16 amino acids. Per the germline V gene, CDR1 is SNHLY and CDR2 is FYNNEI. The V and J ends lost 11 bases and 1 base respectively, with 23 bases between them. The CDR3 region has the DNA TGTGCCCACCCGGGGAGGGGGACCCGCTTCCAAGAGACCCAGTACTTC. Translating it yields CAHPGRGTRFQETQYF.

The chain recombines TRBV20-1 with TRBJ2-3, with D perhaps assigned TRBD1 or TRBD2 (5 bases each). The CDR3 contains 12 residues. Germline assignment: CDR1 DFQATT and CDR2 SNEGSKA (reference sequence). The CDR3 DNA reads as TGCAGAGGGGTCTCGGGGACAGATACGCAGTATTTT. Protein product: CRGVSGTDTQYF.

This clonotype was counted between two and nine times. J is TRBJ1-6 and V is TRBV4-3; D perhaps matches TRBD1 (6 bases). Germline V gene lookup returns CDR1 LGHNA and CDR2 YSLEER. The germline V and J ends were trimmed by 0 bases and 8 bases, with 17 bases remaining between them. The CDR3 totals 17 residues. CDR3 sequence: CASSQDWGARMDSPLHF. The CDR3 DNA sequence: TGCGCCAGCAGCCAAGATTGGGGGGCTCGTATGGATTCACCCCTCCACTTT.

Comments on this clonotype: At one of its ends the junction is not consistent with the germline gene, which may arise from a read error. The chain's CDR3 is CASSPRPGRPAQPQHF. The CDR3 DNA follows: TGTGCCAGCAGCCCACGACCGGGACGGCCGGCCCAGCCCCAGCATTTT. J is TRBJ1-5 and V is TRBV10-1, with a possible D match to TRBD1 (5 bases). This CDR3 is built from 16 residues. Germline CDR1 is WNHNN and CDR2 is SYGVQD (reference sequence).

This clonotype was counted between two and nine times. V gene TRBV10-2 combines with J gene TRBJ1-4; D is undetermined. This CDR3 is 16 amino acids long. Germline CDR1 and CDR2: WSHSY and SAAADI. Trimming stripped 3 bases from V and 0 bases from J, with 11 bases between. CDR3 in amino acids: CASSDSGFTTNEKLFF. The CDR3 nucleotides are TGCGCCAGCAGTGACTCGGGGTTTACAACTAATGAAAAACTGTTTTTT.

This clonotype was observed many times. V and J are TRBV28 and TRBJ2-5; possibly TRBD1 or TRBD2 for D (5 bases each). CDR1 and CDR2 from the germline V gene are MDHEN and SYDVKM. Trimming left V 6 bases short and J 2 bases short, with 13 bases between. This CDR3 region has 14 residues. DNA for the CDR3: TGTGCCAGCAGACACGGGACGGTACAAGAGACCCAGTACTTC. This translates into CASRHGTVQETQYF.